This T cell receptor (beta chain) emerged from a study of vaccination and CD4 T cells after COVID-19. Treatment indicated: roughly 10-day PBMC culture with coronavirus spike peptide pools or control peptides (ViraFEST assay). The dates of positive PCR tests extended from March through December 2020 and came before the US Alpha, Beta and Delta variants. Oncomine TCR Beta short-read sequencing was applied to DNA from cultured CD4+ T cells. TCRdb re-called the PCR reads through MiXCR, storing one row per CDR3 protein. Among about 20,000 distinct CDR3 sequences listed, 48% were seen once. Germline CDR1 reads SGHAT; CDR2 reads FQNNGV. The CDR3 totals 13 residues. Deletions cut 3 bases from V and 4 bases from J, with 9 bases between. On this clonotype itself: Its antigen remains unidentified.

This TCR was sampled from a human donor who had recovered from COVID-19. Sequenced here: CD4+ T cells from blood, cultured in vitro, sampled after SARS-CoV-2 vaccination. J is TRBJ1-2 and V is TRBV11-2, with D perhaps TRBD1 (5 bases). The CDR3 is CASSFGGGYGYTF. In DNA form, the CDR3 reads TGTGCCAGCAGCTTTGGGGGTGGCTATGGCTACACCTTC.